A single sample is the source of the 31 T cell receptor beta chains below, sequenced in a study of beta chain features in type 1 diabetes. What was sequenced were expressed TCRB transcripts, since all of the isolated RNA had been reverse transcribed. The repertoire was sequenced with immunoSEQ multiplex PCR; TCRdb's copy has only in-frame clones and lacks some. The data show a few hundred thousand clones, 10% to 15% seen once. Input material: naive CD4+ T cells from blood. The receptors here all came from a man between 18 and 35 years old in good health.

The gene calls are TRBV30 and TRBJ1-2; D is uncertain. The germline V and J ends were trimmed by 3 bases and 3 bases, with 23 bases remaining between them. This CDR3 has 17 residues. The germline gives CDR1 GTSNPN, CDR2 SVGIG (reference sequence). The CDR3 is CAWSLRTGKKSDYGYTF. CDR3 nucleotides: TGTGCCTGGAGCCTCCGTACCGGGAAGAAGAGTGACTATGGCTACACCTTC.

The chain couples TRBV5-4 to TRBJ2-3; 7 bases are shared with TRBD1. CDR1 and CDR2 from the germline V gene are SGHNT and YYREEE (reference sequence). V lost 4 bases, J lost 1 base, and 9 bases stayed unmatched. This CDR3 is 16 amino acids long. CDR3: CASSPKDRQGTDTQYF. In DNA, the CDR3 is TGTGCCAGCAGCCCTAAGGACAGGCAAGGCACAGATACGCAGTATTTT. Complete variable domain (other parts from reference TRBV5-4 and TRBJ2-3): ETGVTQSPTHLIKTRGQQVTLRCSSQSGHNTVSWYQQALGQGPQFIFQYYREEENGRGNFPPRFSGLQFPNYSSELNVNALELDDSALYLCASSPKDRQGTDTQYFGPGTRLTVL.

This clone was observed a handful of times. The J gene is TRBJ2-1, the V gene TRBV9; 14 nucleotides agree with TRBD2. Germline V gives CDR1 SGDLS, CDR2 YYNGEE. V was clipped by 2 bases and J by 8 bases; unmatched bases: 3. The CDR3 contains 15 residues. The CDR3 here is CASSVGTSGSHEQFF. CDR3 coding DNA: TGTGCCAGCAGCGTCGGGACTAGCGGGAGCCATGAGCAGTTCTTC. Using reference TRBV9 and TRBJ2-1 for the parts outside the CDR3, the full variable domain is DSGVTQTPKHLITATGQRVTLRCSPRSGDLSVYWYQQSLDQGLQFLIQYYNGEERAKGNILERFSAQQFPDLHSELNLSSLELGDSALYFCASSVGTSGSHEQFFGPGTRLTVL.

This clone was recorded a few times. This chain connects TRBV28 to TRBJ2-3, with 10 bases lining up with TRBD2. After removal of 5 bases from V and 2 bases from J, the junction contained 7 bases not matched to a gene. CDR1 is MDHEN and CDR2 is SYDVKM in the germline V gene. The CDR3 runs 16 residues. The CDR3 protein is CASSPSGGPLTDTQYF. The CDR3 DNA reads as TGTGCCAGCAGTCCTAGCGGGGGCCCCCTCACAGATACGCAGTATTTT.

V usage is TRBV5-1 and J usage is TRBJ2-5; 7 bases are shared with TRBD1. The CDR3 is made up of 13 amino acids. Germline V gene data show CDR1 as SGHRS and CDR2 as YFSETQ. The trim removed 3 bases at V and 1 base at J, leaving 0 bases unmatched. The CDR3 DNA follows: TGCGCCAGCAGCTGGGACAGCCAAGAGACCCAGTACTTC. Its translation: CASSWDSQETQYF.

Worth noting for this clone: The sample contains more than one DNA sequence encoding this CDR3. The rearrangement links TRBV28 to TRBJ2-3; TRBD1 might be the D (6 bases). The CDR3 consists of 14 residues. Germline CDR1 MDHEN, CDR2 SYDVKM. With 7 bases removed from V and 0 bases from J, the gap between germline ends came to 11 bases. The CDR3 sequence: CASKRTASTDTQYF. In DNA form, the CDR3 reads TGTGCCAGCAAAAGGACAGCGAGCACAGATACGCAGTATTTT.

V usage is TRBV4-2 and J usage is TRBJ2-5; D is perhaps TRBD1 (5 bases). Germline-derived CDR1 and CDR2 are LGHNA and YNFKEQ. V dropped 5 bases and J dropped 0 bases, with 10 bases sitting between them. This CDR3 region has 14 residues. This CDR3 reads CASSLAGNQETQYF. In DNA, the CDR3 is TGTGCCAGCAGCTTGGCAGGGAACCAAGAGACCCAGTACTTC.

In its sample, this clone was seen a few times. The CDR3 coding sequence is TGTGCCAGCAGTGGGACAGGGGGGAATGAAGCTTTCTTT. Protein product: CASSGTGGNEAFF. This sequence joins TRBV2 and TRBJ1-1; 10 bases align to TRBD1. The CDR3 has 13 residues. The V gene end was trimmed by 4 bases and the J gene end by 7 bases; junction bases not matched to a gene: 3. The germline CDR1 and CDR2 sequences are SNHLY and FYNNEI.

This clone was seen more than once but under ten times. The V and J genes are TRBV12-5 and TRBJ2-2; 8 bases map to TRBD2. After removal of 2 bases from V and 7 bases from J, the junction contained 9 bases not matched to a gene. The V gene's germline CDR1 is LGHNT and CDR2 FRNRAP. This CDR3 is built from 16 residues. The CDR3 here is CASGLWNGGAVGELFF. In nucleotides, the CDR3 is TGTGCTAGTGGTTTGTGGAACGGGGGGGCCGTCGGGGAGCTGTTTTTT.

DNA for the CDR3: TGTGCCAGCAGCCCTACCGGGACTAGCGGGACCTCCTACGAGCAGTACTTC. Translating gives CASSPTGTSGTSYEQYF. The rearrangement uses TRBV7-2 and TRBJ2-7, with 13 nucleotides matching TRBD2. Trimming at V came to 5 bases and at J to 0 bases, leaving 7 bases not matched to a gene. CDR1 is SGHTA, CDR2 FQGNSA, per germline. The CDR3 is 17 amino acids.

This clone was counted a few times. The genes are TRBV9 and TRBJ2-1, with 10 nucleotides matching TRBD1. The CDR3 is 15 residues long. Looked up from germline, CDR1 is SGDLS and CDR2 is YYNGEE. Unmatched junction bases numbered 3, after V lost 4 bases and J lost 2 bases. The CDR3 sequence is CASSTGQGAYNEQFF. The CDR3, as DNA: TGTGCCAGCAGCACAGGACAGGGGGCCTACAATGAGCAGTTCTTC.

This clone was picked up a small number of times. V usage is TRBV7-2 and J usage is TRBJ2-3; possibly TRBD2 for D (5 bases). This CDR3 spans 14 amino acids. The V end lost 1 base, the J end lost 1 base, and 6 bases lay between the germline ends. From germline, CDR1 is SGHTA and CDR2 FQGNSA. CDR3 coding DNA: TGTGCCAGCAGCTTAGGAGCGGGCACAGATACGCAGTATTTT. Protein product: CASSLGAGTDTQYF. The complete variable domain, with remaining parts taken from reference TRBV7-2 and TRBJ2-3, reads GAGVSQSPSNKVTEKGKDVELRCDPISGHTALYWYRQSLGQGLEFLIYFQGNSAPDKSGLPSDRFSAERTGGSVSTLTIQRTQQEDSAVYLCASSLGAGTDTQYFGPGTRLTVL.

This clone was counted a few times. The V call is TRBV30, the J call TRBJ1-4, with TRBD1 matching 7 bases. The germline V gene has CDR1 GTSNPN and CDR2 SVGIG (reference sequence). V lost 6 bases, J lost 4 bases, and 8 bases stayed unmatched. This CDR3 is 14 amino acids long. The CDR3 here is CACPSGTDNEKLFF. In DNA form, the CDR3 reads TGTGCCTGCCCTTCGGGGACAGATAATGAAAAACTGTTTTTT.

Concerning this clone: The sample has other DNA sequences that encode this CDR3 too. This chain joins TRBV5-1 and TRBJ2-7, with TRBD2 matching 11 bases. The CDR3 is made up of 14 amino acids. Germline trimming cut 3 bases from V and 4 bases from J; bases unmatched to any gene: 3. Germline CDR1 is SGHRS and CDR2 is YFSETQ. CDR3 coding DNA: TGCGCCAGCAGCTCCGGGACTAGCGGATACGAGCAGTACTTC. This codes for CASSSGTSGYEQYF. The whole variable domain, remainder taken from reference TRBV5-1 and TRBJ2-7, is KAGVTQTPRYLIKTRGQQVTLSCSPISGHRSVSWYQQTPGQGLQFLFEYFSETQRNKGNFPGRFSGRQFSNSRSEMNVSTLELGDSALYLCASSSGTSGYEQYFGPGTRLTVT.

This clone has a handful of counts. In nucleotides, the CDR3 is TGTGCCAGCAGCTTAGATCTCAGGACTAGCGGCAACAATGAGCAGTTCTTC. It is translated as CASSLDLRTSGNNEQFF. V gene TRBV7-2 combines with J gene TRBJ2-1; 10 bases map to TRBD2. Germline V lookup: CDR1 SGHTA, CDR2 FQGNSA. V trimming: 1 base; J trimming: 5 bases; junction bases outside the gene matches: 8. The CDR3 contains 17 residues.

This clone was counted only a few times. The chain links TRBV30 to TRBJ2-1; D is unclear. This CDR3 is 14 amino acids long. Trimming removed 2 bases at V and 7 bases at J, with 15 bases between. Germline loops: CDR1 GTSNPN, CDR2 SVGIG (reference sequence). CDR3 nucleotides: TGTGCCTGGAGTAGAGGAGAGATTGAAAATGAGCAGTTCTTC. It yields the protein CAWSRGEIENEQFF.

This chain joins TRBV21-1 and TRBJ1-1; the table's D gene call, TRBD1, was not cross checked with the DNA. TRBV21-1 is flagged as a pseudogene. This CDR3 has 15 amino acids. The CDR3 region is CASSPRDRGLDEAFF. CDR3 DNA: TGTGCCAGCAGCCCCCGGGACAGGGGTTTGGATGAAGCTTTCTTT.

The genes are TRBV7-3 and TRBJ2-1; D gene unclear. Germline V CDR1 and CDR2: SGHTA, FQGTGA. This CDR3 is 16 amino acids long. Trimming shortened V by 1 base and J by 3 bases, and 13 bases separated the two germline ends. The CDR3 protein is CASSLRVTLIYNEQFF. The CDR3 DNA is TGTGCCAGCAGCTTAAGGGTGACTCTTATCTACAATGAGCAGTTCTTC.

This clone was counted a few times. The CDR3 DNA reads as TGTGCCAGCAGCTTAGCGGCGGGGGGGCTCCGGGAGCTGTTTTTT. Its translation: CASSLAAGGLRELFF. This rearrangement joins TRBV7-2 to TRBJ2-2; TRBD2 matches at 9 bases. The CDR3 contains 15 residues. V dropped 0 bases and J dropped 9; count of bases not matched to a gene: 5. CDR1 and CDR2 from the germline V gene are SGHTA and FQGNSA.

The CDR3 is CASSFWDRGYGYTF. CDR3 coding DNA: TGTGCCAGCAGCTTTTGGGACAGGGGTTACGGCTACACCTTC. The chain recombines TRBV5-4 with TRBJ1-2; TRBD1 agrees at 10 bases. In germline, CDR1 is SGHNT, CDR2 YYREEE (reference sequence). CDR3 length: 14 residues. The trim removed 2 bases at V and 8 bases at J, leaving 6 bases unmatched.

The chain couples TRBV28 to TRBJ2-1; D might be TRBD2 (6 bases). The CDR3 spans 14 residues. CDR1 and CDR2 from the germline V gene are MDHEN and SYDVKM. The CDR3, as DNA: TGTGCTCTGGCGGGGCAGCCGTCCTACAATGAGCAGTTCTTC. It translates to CALAGQPSYNEQFF.

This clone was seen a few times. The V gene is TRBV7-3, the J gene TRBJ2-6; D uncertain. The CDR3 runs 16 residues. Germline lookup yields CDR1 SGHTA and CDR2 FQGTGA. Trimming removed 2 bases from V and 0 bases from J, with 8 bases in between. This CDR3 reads CASSLVGYSGANVLTF. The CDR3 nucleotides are TGTGCCAGCAGCTTAGTCGGTTACTCTGGGGCCAACGTCCTGACTTTC.

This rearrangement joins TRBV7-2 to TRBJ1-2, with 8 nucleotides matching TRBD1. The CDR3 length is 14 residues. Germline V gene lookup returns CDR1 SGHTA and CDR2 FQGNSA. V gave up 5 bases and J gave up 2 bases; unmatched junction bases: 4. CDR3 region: CASSPDRDNYGYTF. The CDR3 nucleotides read TGTGCCAGCAGCCCGGACAGGGACAACTATGGCTACACCTTC.

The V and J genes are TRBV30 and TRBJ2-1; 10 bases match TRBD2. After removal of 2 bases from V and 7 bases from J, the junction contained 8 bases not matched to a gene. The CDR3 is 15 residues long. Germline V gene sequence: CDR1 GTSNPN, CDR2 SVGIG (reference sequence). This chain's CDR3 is CAWSSTGLAENEQFF. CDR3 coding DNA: TGTGCCTGGAGTTCAACCGGACTAGCGGAAAATGAGCAGTTCTTC. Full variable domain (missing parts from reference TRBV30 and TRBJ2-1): SQTIHQWPATLVQPVGSPLSLECTVEGTSNPNLYWYRQAAGRGLQLLFYSVGIGQISSEVPQNLSASRPQDRQFILSSKKLLLSDSGFYLCAWSSTGLAENEQFFGPGTRLTVL.

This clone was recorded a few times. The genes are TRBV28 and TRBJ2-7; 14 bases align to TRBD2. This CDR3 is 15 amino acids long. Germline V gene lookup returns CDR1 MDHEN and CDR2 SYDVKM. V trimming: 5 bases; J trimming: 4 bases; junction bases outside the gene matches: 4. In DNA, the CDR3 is TGTGCCAGCAGTCCCTGGACTAGCGGGAGGTACGAGCAGTACTTC. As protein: CASSPWTSGRYEQYF.

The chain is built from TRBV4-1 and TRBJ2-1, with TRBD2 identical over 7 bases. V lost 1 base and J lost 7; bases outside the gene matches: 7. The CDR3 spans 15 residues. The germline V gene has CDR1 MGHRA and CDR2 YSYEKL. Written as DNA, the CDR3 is TGCGCCAGCAGCCAAGCAGCGGGATATTTGAATGAGCAGTTCTTC. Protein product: CASSQAAGYLNEQFF.

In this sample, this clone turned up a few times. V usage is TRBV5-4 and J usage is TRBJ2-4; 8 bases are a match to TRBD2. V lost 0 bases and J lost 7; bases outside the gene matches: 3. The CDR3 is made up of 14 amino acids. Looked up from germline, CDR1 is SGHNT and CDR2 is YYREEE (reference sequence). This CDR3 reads CASSLGLAGNIQYF. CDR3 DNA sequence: TGTGCCAGCAGCTTGGGTCTAGCGGGCAACATTCAGTACTTC.

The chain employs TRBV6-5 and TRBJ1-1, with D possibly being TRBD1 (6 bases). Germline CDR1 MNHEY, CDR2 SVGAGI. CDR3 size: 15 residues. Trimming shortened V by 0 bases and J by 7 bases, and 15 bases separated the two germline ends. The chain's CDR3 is CASSYSSRGGSEAFF. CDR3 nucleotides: TGTGCCAGCAGTTACTCGTCCAGGGGAGGGAGTGAAGCTTTCTTT.

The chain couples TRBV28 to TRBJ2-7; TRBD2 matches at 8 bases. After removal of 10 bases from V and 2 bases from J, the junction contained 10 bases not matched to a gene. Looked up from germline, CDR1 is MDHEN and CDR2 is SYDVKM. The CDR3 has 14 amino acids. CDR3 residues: CATRGGSRPYEQYF. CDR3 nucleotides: TGTGCCACCCGGGGGGGGTCCCGCCCCTACGAGCAGTACTTC. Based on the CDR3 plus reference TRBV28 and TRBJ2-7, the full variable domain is DVKVTQSSRYLVKRTGEKVFLECVQDMDHENMFWYRQDPGLGLRLIYFSYDVKMKEKGDIPEGYSVSREKKERFSLILESASTNQTSMYLCATRGGSRPYEQYFGPGTRLTVT.

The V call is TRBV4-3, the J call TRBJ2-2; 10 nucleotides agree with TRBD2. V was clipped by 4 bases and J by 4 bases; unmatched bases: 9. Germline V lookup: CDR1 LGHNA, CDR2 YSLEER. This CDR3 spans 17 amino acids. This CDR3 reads CASSRSAGGASTGELFF. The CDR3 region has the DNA TGCGCCAGCAGCCGTTCAGCGGGAGGGGCGAGCACCGGGGAGCTGTTTTTT.

DNA for the CDR3: TGTGCCAGCTCCCGCAGGGGGGACATTCAGTACTTC. As protein: CASSRRGDIQYF. J is TRBJ2-4 and V is TRBV18; D is possibly TRBD1 (7 bases). CDR3 length: 12 amino acids. Germline V gene lookup returns CDR1 KGHSH and CDR2 LQKENI. With 6 bases removed from V and 8 bases from J, the gap between germline ends came to 11 bases.